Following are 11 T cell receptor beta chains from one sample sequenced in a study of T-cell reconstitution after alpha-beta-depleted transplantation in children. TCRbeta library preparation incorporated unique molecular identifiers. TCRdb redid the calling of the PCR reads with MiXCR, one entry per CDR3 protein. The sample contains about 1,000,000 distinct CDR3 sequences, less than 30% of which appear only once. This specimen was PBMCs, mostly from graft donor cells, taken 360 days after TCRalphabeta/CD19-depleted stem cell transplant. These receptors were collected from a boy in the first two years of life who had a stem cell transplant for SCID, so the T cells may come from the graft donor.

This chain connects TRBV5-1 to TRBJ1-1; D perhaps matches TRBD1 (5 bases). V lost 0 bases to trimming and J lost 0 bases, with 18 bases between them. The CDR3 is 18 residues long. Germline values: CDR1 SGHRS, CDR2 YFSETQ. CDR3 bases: TGCGCCAGCAGCTTGGATCCGGGACGGATTATAATGAACACTGAAGCTTTCTTT. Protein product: CASSLDPGRIIMNTEAFF.

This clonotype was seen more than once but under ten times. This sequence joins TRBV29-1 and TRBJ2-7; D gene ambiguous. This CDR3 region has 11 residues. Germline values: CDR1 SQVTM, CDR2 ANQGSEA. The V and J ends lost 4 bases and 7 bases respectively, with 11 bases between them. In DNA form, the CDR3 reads TGCAGCGTTGTCATGGGCGGAGAGCAGTACTTC. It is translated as CSVVMGGEQYF.

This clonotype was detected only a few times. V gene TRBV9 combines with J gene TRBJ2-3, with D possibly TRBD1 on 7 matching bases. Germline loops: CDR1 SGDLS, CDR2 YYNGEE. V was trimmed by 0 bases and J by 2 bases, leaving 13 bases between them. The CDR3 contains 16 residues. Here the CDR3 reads CASSVEAGGFTDTQYF. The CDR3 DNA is TGTGCCAGCAGCGTAGAAGCAGGGGGGTTCACAGATACGCAGTATTTT.

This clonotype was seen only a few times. The chain's CDR3 is CASGGTGLYGYTF. CDR3 bases: TGTGCCAGCGGCGGGACAGGACTCTATGGCTACACCTTC. V is TRBV3-1 and J is TRBJ1-2; 8 bases agree with TRBD1. V lost 8 bases to trimming and J lost 4 bases; unmatched junction nucleotides: 6. This CDR3 has 13 amino acids. CDR1 is LGHDT, CDR2 YNNKEL, per germline (reference sequence).

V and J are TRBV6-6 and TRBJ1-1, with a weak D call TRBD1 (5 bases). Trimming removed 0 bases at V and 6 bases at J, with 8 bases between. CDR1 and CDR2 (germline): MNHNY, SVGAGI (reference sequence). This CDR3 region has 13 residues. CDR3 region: CASSYSRGSEAFF. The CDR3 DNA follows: TGTGCCAGCAGTTACTCGAGGGGATCTGAAGCTTTCTTT.

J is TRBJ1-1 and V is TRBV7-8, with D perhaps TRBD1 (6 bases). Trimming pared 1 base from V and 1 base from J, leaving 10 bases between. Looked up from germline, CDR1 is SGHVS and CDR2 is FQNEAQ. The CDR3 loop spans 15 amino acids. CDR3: CASSLGARGNTEAFF. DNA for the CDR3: TGTGCCAGCAGCTTAGGGGCCAGGGGGAACACTGAAGCTTTCTTT.

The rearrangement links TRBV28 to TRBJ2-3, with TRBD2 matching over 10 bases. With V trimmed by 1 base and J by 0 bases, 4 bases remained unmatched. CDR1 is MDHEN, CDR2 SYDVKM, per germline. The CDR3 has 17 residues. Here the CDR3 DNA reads TGTGCCAGCAGTTTATCCCTAGCGGGGGCCAGCACAGATACGCAGTATTTT. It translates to CASSLSLAGASTDTQYF.

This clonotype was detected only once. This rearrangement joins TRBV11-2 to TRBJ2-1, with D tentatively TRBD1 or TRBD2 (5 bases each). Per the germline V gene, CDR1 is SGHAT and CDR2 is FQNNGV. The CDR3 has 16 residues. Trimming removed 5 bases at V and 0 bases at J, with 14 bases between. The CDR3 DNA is TGTGCCAGCAGCCCCCTTGAGGGGTACTCCTACAATGAGCAGTTCTTC. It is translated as CASSPLEGYSYNEQFF.

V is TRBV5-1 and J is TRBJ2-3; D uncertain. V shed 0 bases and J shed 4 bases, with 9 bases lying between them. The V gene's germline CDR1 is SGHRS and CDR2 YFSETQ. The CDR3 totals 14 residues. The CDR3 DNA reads TGCGCCAGCAGCTTGGGCCCCGTTGCAGATACGCAGTATTTT. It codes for CASSLGPVADTQYF.

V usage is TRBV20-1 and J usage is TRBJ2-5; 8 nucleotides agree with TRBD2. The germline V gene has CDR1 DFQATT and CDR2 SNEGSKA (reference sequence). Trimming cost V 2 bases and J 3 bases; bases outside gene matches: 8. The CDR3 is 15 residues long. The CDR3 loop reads CSARRREGGKETQYF. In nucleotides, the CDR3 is TGCAGTGCTAGACGCCGGGAGGGAGGAAAAGAGACCCAGTACTTC.

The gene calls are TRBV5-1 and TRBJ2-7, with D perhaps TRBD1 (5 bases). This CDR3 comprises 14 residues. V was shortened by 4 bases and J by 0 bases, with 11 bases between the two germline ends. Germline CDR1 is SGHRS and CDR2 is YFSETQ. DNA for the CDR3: TGCGCCAGCAGCCAACAGGTAACCTCCTACGAGCAGTACTTC. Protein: CASSQQVTSYEQYF.